These 21 T cell receptor beta chains were all obtained from the same sample, sequenced in a study of cytomegalovirus exposure and HLA in healthy donors. This PCR relied on a set of 60 Vbeta primers and 13 Jbeta primers. Sequenced by immunoSEQ multiplex PCR; TCRdb stores in-frame clones only, minus some. Found here are tens of thousands of clones, roughly 73% of them singletons; the top ten hold 4% to 5.5%. The sequenced material came from PBMCs. The receptors were gathered from a male donor in good health and CMV-seropositive.

The chain recombines TRBV27 with TRBJ2-1, with 12 nucleotides matching TRBD2. In germline, CDR1 is MNHEY, CDR2 SMNVEV (reference sequence). The length of the CDR3 is 15 residues. Trimming took 5 bases from V and 8 from J; bases not matched to a gene: 7. CDR3 region: CASSRLAGASDEQFF. The CDR3 DNA is TGTGCCAGCAGTAGACTAGCGGGAGCAAGCGATGAGCAGTTCTTC.

This clone was found once. The chain uses TRBV5-4 and TRBJ2-2; weak D call: TRBD1 (6 bases). The V end lost 5 bases, the J end lost 6 bases, and 11 bases lay between the germline ends. Looked up from germline, CDR1 is SGHNT and CDR2 is YYREEE (reference sequence). The CDR3 is 13 amino acids. The CDR3 sequence is CASRAQGPGELFF. In nucleotides, the CDR3 is TGTGCCAGCAGAGCCCAGGGGCCCGGGGAGCTGTTTTTT.

This clone was counted once. The rearrangement joins TRBV10-3 to TRBJ2-5, with 8 bases matching TRBD1. This CDR3 has 11 residues. Germline values: CDR1 ENHRY, CDR2 SYGVKD. V dropped 10 bases and J dropped 4; count of bases not matched to a gene: 2. CDR3 in DNA: TGTGCCACCACAGGGGGAGAGACCCAGTACTTC. This gives the protein CATTGGETQYF.

The V gene is TRBV18, the J gene TRBJ2-7; 8 positions match TRBD2. Trimming cost V 4 bases and J 0 bases; bases outside gene matches: 8. The CDR3 covers 16 residues. The germline V gene has CDR1 KGHSH and CDR2 LQKENI. The DNA for the CDR3 is TGTGCCAGCTCACGAACTAGCGGAAGGACCTCCTACGAGCAGTACTTC. This encodes CASSRTSGRTSYEQYF.

This clone came up once. The V call is TRBV27, the J call TRBJ2-7; D ambiguous. Trimming shortened V by 5 bases and J by 3 bases, and 11 bases separated the two germline ends. CDR1 is MNHEY, CDR2 SMNVEV, per germline (reference sequence). CDR3 size: 13 residues. The CDR3 is CASSHDSRYEQYF. CDR3 bases: TGTGCCAGCAGTCACGACTCGCGCTACGAGCAGTACTTC.

The chain recombines TRBV6-4 with TRBJ1-1; 10 bases agree with TRBD1. Per the germline V gene, CDR1 is MRHNA and CDR2 is SNTAGT. J lost 3 bases, V lost 0 bases, and 7 bases had no gene match. The CDR3 is 17 amino acids. CDR3 in amino acids: CASSDSPFGQGDTEAFF. CDR3 bases: TGTGCCAGCAGTGACTCTCCCTTTGGACAGGGGGACACTGAAGCTTTCTTT.

The chain is built from TRBV27 and TRBJ1-1, with 8 bases that match TRBD1. V lost 3 bases and J lost 3; bases outside the gene matches: 3. This CDR3 is built from 14 residues. Germline assignment: CDR1 MNHEY and CDR2 SMNVEV (reference sequence). The CDR3 loop reads CASSFTGGDTEAFF. The CDR3 DNA reads as TGTGCCAGCAGTTTTACAGGGGGTGACACTGAAGCTTTCTTT.

The chain is built from TRBV5-1 and TRBJ2-5, with D perhaps matching TRBD1 (6 bases). Looked up from germline, CDR1 is SGHRS and CDR2 is YFSETQ. V dropped 2 bases and J dropped 1 base, with 15 bases sitting between them. This CDR3 comprises 16 residues. CDR3 bases: TGCGCCAGCAGCTTCCCGACAGGAGAGATCCAAGAGACCCAGTACTTC. This translates into CASSFPTGEIQETQYF.

V and J are TRBV5-1 and TRBJ2-7; 7 bases match TRBD1. V gave up 4 bases and J gave up 2 bases; unmatched junction bases: 9. The CDR3 sequence is 15 residues long. Germline CDR1 SGHRS, CDR2 YFSETQ. CDR3 DNA: TGCGCCAGCAGCCCACCGGGACAGACTGCCTACGAGCAGTACTTC. Protein sequence: CASSPPGQTAYEQYF. The whole variable domain, remainder taken from reference TRBV5-1 and TRBJ2-7, is KAGVTQTPRYLIKTRGQQVTLSCSPISGHRSVSWYQQTPGQGLQFLFEYFSETQRNKGNFPGRFSGRQFSNSRSEMNVSTLELGDSALYLCASSPPGQTAYEQYFGPGTRLTVT.

The chain links TRBV2 to TRBJ2-3; D unclear. This CDR3 contains 11 residues. CDR1 is SNHLY, CDR2 FYNNEI, per germline. V gave up 0 bases and J gave up 7 bases, with 2 bases separating them. The CDR3 here is CASSEANTQYF. For the CDR3, the DNA is TGTGCCAGCAGTGAAGCCAATACGCAGTATTTT.

This chain joins TRBV19 and TRBJ1-2; D is possibly TRBD1 (6 bases). The CDR3 length is 14 residues. Germline CDR1 reads LNHDA; CDR2 reads SQIVND (reference sequence). Trimming took off 5 bases at V and 2 bases at J, with 12 bases between the two ends. CDR3 residues: CASSDDRRNYGYTF. The CDR3 DNA is TGTGCCAGTAGTGATGACAGGAGGAACTATGGCTACACCTTC.

A single count supports this clone. CDR3 bases: TGCGCCAGCCCGTGTCTAGGGGATGGCTACACCTTC. Amino acid sequence: CASPCLGDGYTF. V and J are TRBV23-1 and TRBJ1-2; tentative D call: TRBD1 (5 bases). TRBV23-1 has ORF status, its function being uncertain. The CDR3 extends over 12 amino acids. Trimming cost V 8 bases and J 6 bases, with 13 bases left between them.

The V and J genes are TRBV29-1 and TRBJ2-5; 9 bases agree with TRBD1. Germline V gene lookup returns CDR1 SQVTM and CDR2 ANQGSEA. The CDR3 length is 14 residues. V lost 5 bases, J lost 13 bases, and 17 bases stayed unmatched. The CDR3 here is CSVKILTGGGNRYF. The CDR3 DNA reads as TGCAGCGTTAAAATACTGACAGGGGGGGGGAATCGGTACTTC.

This clone was seen only a few times. The chain employs TRBV27 and TRBJ2-3; no clear D gene. V shed 3 bases and J shed 0 bases, with 7 bases lying between them. The CDR3 totals 14 residues. Germline assignment: CDR1 MNHEY and CDR2 SMNVEV (reference sequence). The CDR3 DNA follows: TGTGCCAGCAGTTTTTTTCCTAGCACAGATACGCAGTATTTT. Translated: CASSFFPSTDTQYF.

The genes are TRBV7-9 and TRBJ1-2; D ambiguous. Germline lookup yields CDR1 SEHNR and CDR2 FQNEAQ (reference sequence). CDR3 length: 16 amino acids. Trimming cost V 6 bases and J 5 bases, with 22 bases left between them. The CDR3 reads CASSHSRGREPYGYTF. Here the CDR3 DNA reads TGTGCCAGCAGTCATTCAAGAGGGCGCGAGCCGTATGGCTACACCTTC.

This chain links TRBV27 with TRBJ2-3; TRBD2 agrees at 12 bases. CDR1 and CDR2 from the germline V gene are MNHEY and SMNVEV (reference sequence). J was trimmed by 4 bases and V by 4 bases; bases with no gene match: 9. CDR3 length equals 17 residues. The CDR3 nucleotides are TGTGCCAGCAGTTCTGGACTAGCGGGAAGGAGCTCAGATACGCAGTATTTT. The encoded protein is CASSSGLAGRSSDTQYF.

The gene calls are TRBV5-6 and TRBJ1-2; TRBD1 aligns across 10 bases. CDR3 length: 16 residues. Germline-derived CDR1 and CDR2 are SGHDT and YYEEEE. Trimming took 4 bases from V and 2 from J; bases not matched to a gene: 8. As DNA, the CDR3 is TGTGCCAGCAGCCCCACCGGGACAGGGGAGAACTATGGCTACACCTTC. Protein: CASSPTGTGENYGYTF.

This rearrangement joins TRBV7-9 to TRBJ2-1; 9 nucleotides match TRBD2. Unmatched junction bases numbered 3, after V lost 0 bases and J lost 6 bases. Germline V gives CDR1 SEHNR, CDR2 FQNEAQ (reference sequence). CDR3 length equals 15 residues. In DNA form, the CDR3 reads TGTGCCAGCAGCTTAGCAGCGGGAGGTACCAATGAGCAGTTCTTC. It encodes CASSLAAGGTNEQFF.

This rearrangement joins TRBV10-1 to TRBJ1-2, with 7 bases identical to TRBD1. The CDR3 consists of 13 residues. Germline V gives CDR1 WNHNN, CDR2 SYGVQD (reference sequence). With V trimmed by 3 bases and J by 10 bases, 8 bases remained unmatched. The CDR3 sequence is CASSEGTALAYTF. As DNA, the CDR3 is TGCGCCAGCAGTGAAGGGACAGCCCTAGCCTACACCTTC.

DNA of the CDR3: TGTGCCAGCAGCTCCAAACAGGCCAGCTCTGGAAACACCATATATTTT. Encoded protein: CASSSKQASSGNTIYF. This chain links TRBV7-9 with TRBJ1-3, with D possibly matching TRBD1 (5 bases). The CDR3 loop spans 16 amino acids. V gave up 4 bases and J gave up 0 bases, with 13 bases separating them. Looked up from germline, CDR1 is SEHNR and CDR2 is FQNEAQ (reference sequence).

This clone was seen just once. The V and J genes are TRBV6-6 and TRBJ1-1, with 9 bases matching TRBD1. The germline V gene encodes CDR1 MNHNY and CDR2 SVGAGI (reference sequence). The CDR3 is 15 amino acids. With V trimmed by 7 bases and J by 5 bases, 11 bases remained unmatched. CDR3 amino acids: CASTDPGQGRTEAFF. The CDR3 DNA reads as TGTGCCAGCACGGATCCGGGACAGGGTAGAACTGAAGCTTTCTTT.